This record covers a single T cell receptor beta chain. V was clipped by 1 base and J by 3 bases, with 19 bases between them. The CDR3 covers 17 residues. Looked up from germline, CDR1 is SGHAT and CDR2 is FQNNGV. The entry originates in a study of blood T cell repertoires in COVID-19. As for the study in general: The origin of the acute and convalescent COVID-19 samples was the United States, Italy and Spain. Sources were T cells, B-cell-depleted T cells, or PBMCs; the material itself was cDNA or gDNA.

As originally analysed: Nucleated cell counts were estimated from reference gene primer amplification. The assay was immunoSEQ multiplex PCR, and TCRdb's table has in-frame clones only and misses some. Clonal size and the V and J genes are those of that table, whereas D and trimming came from the DNA. The top ten hold under 5.5% of the sample, which has roughly 110,000 clones, about 90% seen once. The sample comprised peripheral blood. The sequence came from a man aged 40-49 years with active or convalescent COVID-19. The V gene is TRBV11-2, the J gene TRBJ2-7; TRBD1 might be the D (5 bases). The CDR3 sequence is CASSLGGAVGNSYEQYF. The CDR3 region has the DNA TGTGCCAGCAGCTTAGGTGGGGCGGTGGGCAATAGCTACGAGCAGTACTTC.